This T cell receptor beta chain appears in the sequencing data of a study of siplizumab effects on memory and regulatory T cells. Study-level findings and limits: Mappable CD4+ clones that were alloreactive averaged 68.8% Treg-derived with siplizumab versus 26.9% in controls. Memory cells that were CD4+ and unstimulated gave rise to alloreactive sequences, which siplizumab significantly reduced. The alloresponse seemed to draw substantially on naive T cells, which appeared more diverse than memory cells.

CDR1 ENHRY and CDR2 SYGVKD come from the germline V gene. V dropped 10 bases and J dropped 7; count of bases not matched to a gene: 4. This CDR3 has 13 amino acids. Cells of the mixed lymphocyte reaction were cocultured at 37 degrees C for roughly 6 days. With respect to this clone: What it recognizes is unknown.

Per sample, the assay covered approximately 91,000 TCR templates. The table came from immunoSEQ multiplex PCR; TCRdb's copy has only in-frame clones and leaves some out. The profile shows fewer than 20,000 clones, more than 35% of them singletons. This sequence originates from a human donor in good health; the cells came from an allogeneic mixed lymphocyte reaction. Source material: CFSE-low (dividing) CD4+ T cells sorted from an allogeneic mixed lymphocyte reaction. This chain joins TRBV10-3 and TRBJ2-1; TRBD2 agrees at 13 bases. The CDR3 nucleotides read TGTGCCACCGGGACTAGCGGGGAGAATGAGCAGTTCTTC. This codes for CATGTSGENEQFF.